A single sample gave rise to the 31 T cell receptor beta chains below, sequenced in a study of blood T cell repertoires in COVID-19. Generated by immunoSEQ multiplex PCR, the TCRdb table keeps only in-frame clones and is missing some. The sample holds about 100,000 clones, around 81% seen once. The sequenced material came from peripheral blood. The source is a man over 45 with active or convalescent COVID-19.

CDR3 region: CASSLGTVPTYEQYF. Here the CDR3 DNA reads TGTGCCAGCAGCTTAGGCACAGTGCCCACCTACGAGCAGTACTTC. The chain links TRBV7-2 to TRBJ2-7; D is uncertain. The CDR3 contains 15 residues. Germline V gene data show CDR1 as SGHTA and CDR2 as FQGNSA. V lost 1 base to trimming and J lost 2 bases, with 12 bases between them.

The rearrangement joins TRBV9 to TRBJ1-4; TRBD1 agrees at 7 bases. This CDR3 is built from 15 residues. Germline V gene data show CDR1 as SGDLS and CDR2 as YYNGEE. The V gene end was trimmed by 4 bases and the J gene end by 1 base; junction bases not matched to a gene: 4. CDR3 sequence reads: CASSPRQGTNEKLFF. CDR3 nucleotides: TGTGCCAGCAGCCCGCGACAGGGAACTAATGAAAAACTGTTTTTT.

The gene calls are TRBV2 and TRBJ1-5; D not certain. The CDR3 has 13 residues. The V gene lost 8 bases and the J gene lost 6 bases, with 14 bases spanning the gap. CDR1 and CDR2 (germline): SNHLY, FYNNEI. The CDR3 sequence is CASRRSATQPQHF. The CDR3 DNA reads as TGTGCCAGCCGGAGGTCTGCGACTCAGCCCCAGCATTTT.

This clone was counted between two and nine times. This chain joins TRBV6-1 and TRBJ1-1, with D perhaps matching TRBD1 (5 bases). The CDR3 is 14 amino acids. Germline CDR1 and CDR2: MNHNS and SASEGT. Trimming cost V 3 bases and J 2 bases, with 10 bases left between them. CDR3 in DNA: TGTGCCAGCAGTGATGACAGAACCAACACTGAAGCTTTCTTT. This encodes CASSDDRTNTEAFF.

This clone was observed once. V gene TRBV3-1 (or the pseudogene TRBV3-2) combines with J gene TRBJ2-5; 12 bases are a match to TRBD2. The trim removed 1 base at V and 7 bases at J, leaving 10 bases unmatched. The CDR3 is made up of 17 amino acids. Germline V CDR1 and CDR2: LGHDT, YNNKEL (reference sequence). This CDR3 is CASSQGRTSGNKGTQYF. CDR3 coding DNA: TGTGCCAGCAGCCAAGGTAGGACTAGCGGGAACAAGGGGACCCAGTACTTC.

J is TRBJ2-3 and V is TRBV4-2, with D unresolved. The CDR3 is 14 amino acids. V lost 2 bases and J lost 1, with 7 bases in between. The V gene's germline CDR1 is LGHNA and CDR2 YNFKEQ. For the CDR3, the DNA is TGTGCCAGCAGCCAAATCAGCGGCACAGATACGCAGTATTTT. This translates into CASSQISGTDTQYF.

The chain couples TRBV15 to TRBJ2-5; D is unclear. CDR1 and CDR2 from the germline V gene are LNHNV and YYDKDF (reference sequence). Between the trimmed V and J ends, which lost 6 bases and 4 bases, there was a span of 12 bases. The CDR3 runs to 13 residues. CDR3 nucleotide sequence: TGTGCCACCAGGGAGAATGTGGGAGAGACCCAGTACTTC. Translation gives CATRENVGETQYF.

V gene TRBV18 combines with J gene TRBJ2-7, with D perhaps TRBD1 (5 bases). Germline-derived CDR1 and CDR2 are KGHSH and LQKENI. CDR3 length equals 13 residues. V gave up 1 base and J gave up 3 bases, with 7 bases separating them. This CDR3 reads CASSPQGLYEQYF. CDR3 sequence (DNA): TGTGCCAGCTCACCACAGGGGCTCTACGAGCAGTACTTC.

The chain links TRBV7-9 to TRBJ1-6; 7 nucleotides align to TRBD1. Germline CDR1 is SEHNR and CDR2 is FQNEAQ (reference sequence). J was trimmed by 5 bases and V by 6 bases; bases with no gene match: 4. The CDR3 loop spans 14 amino acids. The CDR3 reads CASRGQSDNSPLHF. For the CDR3, the DNA is TGTGCCAGCAGGGGACAGTCGGATAATTCACCCCTCCACTTT.

This clone was seen a few times. The rearrangement uses TRBV19 and TRBJ2-1; 8 nucleotides agree with TRBD2. The CDR3 is made up of 14 amino acids. The V and J ends lost 8 bases and 8 bases, in that order; junction bases with no gene match: 11. Per the germline V gene, CDR1 is LNHDA and CDR2 is SQIVND (reference sequence). The CDR3: CASAAQSGSDEQFF. The CDR3 DNA reads TGTGCCAGTGCGGCGCAGAGCGGGAGCGATGAGCAGTTCTTC.

The chain combines TRBV6-5 with TRBJ1-1, with a weak D call TRBD1 (6 bases). Trimming removed 6 bases at V and 1 base at J, with 9 bases between. CDR1 MNHEY and CDR2 SVGAGI come from the germline V gene. The CDR3 has 13 amino acids. CDR3 nucleotides: TGTGCCAGCAGGCTGACAGGGAACACTGAAGCTTTCTTT. It encodes CASRLTGNTEAFF.

The chain recombines TRBV27 with TRBJ2-2, with TRBD1 as a possible D gene (6 bases). The CDR3 covers 13 residues. Germline lookup yields CDR1 MNHEY and CDR2 SMNVEV (reference sequence). With 7 bases removed from V and 7 bases from J, the gap between germline ends came to 13 bases. For the CDR3, the DNA is TGTGCCAGCATGACAGGCGGCATCGGGGAGCTGTTTTTT. Translation gives CASMTGGIGELFF.

This clone was picked up one time. CDR3 in DNA: TGTGCCAGTAGTATGGGGCAGGGTTTAGAATATGGCTACACCTTC. Protein product: CASSMGQGLEYGYTF. V gene TRBV19 combines with J gene TRBJ1-2; D may be TRBD1 (5 bases). The germline gives CDR1 LNHDA, CDR2 SQIVND (reference sequence). V was clipped by 3 bases and J by 5 bases, with 16 bases between them. The CDR3 loop spans 15 amino acids.

In nucleotides, the CDR3 is TGCGCCAGCAGCTTTGGTGACAGGGTAGCCGAGCAGTACTTC. Translating it yields CASSFGDRVAEQYF. V gene TRBV5-1 combines with J gene TRBJ2-7; TRBD1 agrees at 7 bases. The V segment lost 2 bases and the J segment 6 bases; nucleotides outside the gene matches: 8. Germline assignment: CDR1 SGHRS and CDR2 YFSETQ. This CDR3 is built from 14 residues.

This clone was seen once. This chain links TRBV19 with TRBJ2-7; 8 nucleotides agree with TRBD1. V was clipped by 9 bases and J by 2 bases; unmatched bases: 3. This CDR3 spans 12 amino acids. Germline V gene lookup returns CDR1 LNHDA and CDR2 SQIVND (reference sequence). The CDR3 DNA follows: TGTGCCAGCACGGACAGGGCCTACGAGCAGTACTTC. Amino acid sequence: CASTDRAYEQYF.

The chain links TRBV11-3 to TRBJ2-3; TRBD1 matches at 7 bases. The ends lost 4 bases at V and 3 bases at J; junction bases unmatched: 13. The CDR3 has 17 residues. Germline V gene data show CDR1 as SGHNT and CDR2 as YENEEA. The CDR3 bases are TGTGCCAGCAGCTCCCAATCCCAAACAGGGGAGACAGATACGCAGTATTTT. Translating gives CASSSQSQTGETDTQYF.

This rearrangement joins TRBV9 to TRBJ2-1, with a weak D call TRBD2 (6 bases). The CDR3 loop spans 15 amino acids. Germline V gives CDR1 SGDLS, CDR2 YYNGEE. Deletions cut 0 bases from V and 6 bases from J, with 13 bases between. DNA of the CDR3: TGTGCCAGCAGCGTAGACGGGAGCATGGTCAATGAGCAGTTCTTC. This codes for CASSVDGSMVNEQFF.

In its sample, this clone was seen a few times. V gene TRBV2 combines with J gene TRBJ2-3, with 7 bases matching TRBD2. Germline loops: CDR1 SNHLY, CDR2 FYNNEI. J lost 7 bases, V lost 6 bases, and 10 bases had no gene match. The CDR3 extends over 14 amino acids. CDR3 region: CASSGTTLANTQYF. The CDR3 DNA reads TGTGCCAGCAGCGGGACTACCCTGGCGAATACGCAGTATTTT.

The J gene is TRBJ2-1, the V gene TRBV27; D unclear. CDR3 size: 13 residues. The V end lost 0 bases, the J end lost 5 bases, and 5 bases lay between the germline ends. Germline loops: CDR1 MNHEY, CDR2 SMNVEV (reference sequence). The CDR3 sequence: CASSLSLNNEQFF. In DNA, the CDR3 is TGTGCCAGCAGTTTATCCTTAAACAATGAGCAGTTCTTC.

J is TRBJ2-1 and V is TRBV2; D is perhaps TRBD2 (5 bases). The CDR3 is made up of 14 amino acids. The V end was cut by 3 bases, the J end by 8 bases, with 14 bases between. Germline V gene lookup returns CDR1 SNHLY and CDR2 FYNNEI. CDR3 in amino acids: CASSDPPFSDEQFF. CDR3 nucleotides: TGTGCCAGCAGTGACCCGCCATTTAGCGATGAGCAGTTCTTC.

This clone was recorded a few times. This chain links TRBV10-3 with TRBJ1-2, with TRBD1 matching 7 bases. V was pared by 3 bases and J by 2 bases, with 3 bases of the junction left unmatched. In germline, CDR1 is ENHRY, CDR2 SYGVKD. CDR3 length: 14 amino acids. CDR3 in amino acids: CAISEGQDNYGYTF. As DNA, the CDR3 is TGTGCCATCAGTGAAGGACAGGACAACTATGGCTACACCTTC.

This chain links TRBV7-9 with TRBJ2-7; 9 bases are a match to TRBD1. Trimming at V came to 7 bases and at J to 5 bases, leaving 6 bases not matched to a gene. The CDR3 loop spans 13 amino acids. The germline V gene encodes CDR1 SEHNR and CDR2 FQNEAQ (reference sequence). The CDR3 region is CASILGQGDEQYF. CDR3 nucleotide sequence: TGTGCCAGCATCCTGGGACAGGGAGACGAGCAGTACTTC.

The V and J genes are TRBV7-8 and TRBJ1-6; TRBD1 is a possible D gene (5 bases). V was pared by 5 bases and J by 7 bases, with 9 bases between. The germline V gene has CDR1 SGHVS and CDR2 FQNEAQ. The CDR3 covers 13 residues. The CDR3 coding sequence is TGTGCCAGCAGCCGACAGAGGAATTCACCCCTCCACTTT. Amino acid sequence: CASSRQRNSPLHF.

This chain links TRBV30 with TRBJ2-3; D gene uncertain. Germline lookup yields CDR1 GTSNPN and CDR2 SVGIG (reference sequence). The CDR3 runs 14 residues. With 3 bases removed from V and 7 bases from J, the gap between germline ends came to 17 bases. The CDR3 here is CAWSRLLPRYTQYF. The CDR3 DNA reads as TGTGCCTGGAGCCGACTCCTGCCAAGATATACGCAGTATTTT.

A few counts support this clone. The V gene is TRBV5-1, the J gene TRBJ1-4; 9 bases fit TRBD1. There are 14 residues in the CDR3. V lost 7 bases and J lost 8; bases outside the gene matches: 9. Per germline, CDR1 SGHRS and CDR2 YFSETQ. The CDR3 DNA reads TGCGCCAGCGGGTCCGGGACAGGGTACGAAAAACTGTTTTTT. It is translated as CASGSGTGYEKLFF.

This clone was detected only once. The rearrangement uses TRBV5-4 and TRBJ2-3, with D possibly being TRBD2 (7 bases). This CDR3 has 16 residues. Looked up from germline, CDR1 is SGHNT and CDR2 is YYREEE (reference sequence). Trimming cost V 4 bases and J 4 bases, with 19 bases left between them. The CDR3 protein is CASSRVGGEMADTQYF. The CDR3, as DNA: TGTGCCAGCAGCAGGGTAGGGGGGGAGATGGCAGATACGCAGTATTTT.

This clone showed up just once. The chain couples TRBV24-1 to TRBJ2-7; D gene ambiguous. There are 14 residues in the CDR3. Between the trimmed V and J ends, which lost 4 bases and 1 base, there was a span of 10 bases. Germline loops: CDR1 KGHDR, CDR2 SFDVKD. The CDR3 DNA reads as TGTGCCACCAGTGACCGACTGAATTCCTACGAGCAGTACTTC. As protein: CATSDRLNSYEQYF.

The V and J genes are TRBV10-2 and TRBJ2-7; 12 bases are a match to TRBD2. V gave up 6 bases and J gave up 6 bases; unmatched junction bases: 6. The CDR3 consists of 14 residues. Germline V CDR1 and CDR2: WSHSY, SAAADI. CDR3 sequence (DNA): TGCGCCAGCAGGTTGACTAGCGGGAGAGGCGAGCAGTACTTC. This codes for CASRLTSGRGEQYF.

This chain joins TRBV24-1 and TRBJ2-7; 7 nucleotides line up with TRBD1. V was pared by 7 bases and J by 7 bases, with 9 bases of the junction left unmatched. CDR3 length equals 13 residues. Germline V gene data show CDR1 as KGHDR and CDR2 as SFDVKD. The CDR3 DNA reads TGTGCCACCAGCTCCGGGACAGATGCTGAGCAGTACTTC. Translated: CATSSGTDAEQYF.

The V gene is TRBV7-9, the J gene TRBJ2-2, with TRBD1 matching 7 bases. With 4 bases clipped from V and 7 bases from J, the junction kept 9 bases outside the gene matches. This CDR3 is 15 amino acids long. Germline values: CDR1 SEHNR, CDR2 FQNEAQ (reference sequence). CDR3 protein: CASSSGQIRHGELFF. In DNA form, the CDR3 reads TGTGCCAGCAGCTCGGGACAGATAAGGCACGGGGAGCTGTTTTTT.

This rearrangement joins TRBV18 to TRBJ2-7, with D tentatively TRBD1 (5 bases). The CDR3 loop spans 13 amino acids. V lost 4 bases and J lost 2, with 9 bases in between. From germline, CDR1 is KGHSH and CDR2 LQKENI. The CDR3: CASSHQGPYEQYF. Here the CDR3 DNA reads TGTGCCAGCTCACATCAGGGCCCCTACGAGCAGTACTTC.